This T cell receptor beta chain stems from a study of long-term antiretroviral therapy in people with HIV. About the research overall: First collections came about a decade before the 2015 immediate-ART recommendation. Overall study results and limits: Adherence to ART, viral resistance and therapy changes lacked any data. Clonotypes expanded prior to ART showed repertoire dominance at all sampled time points.

Turning to this clone: Antigen: not known.

Version v3.0 of the immunoSEQ assay ran at survey level. Clones were read by immunoSEQ multiplex PCR, and TCRdb kept only the in-frame ones, dropping some. The sample records tens of thousands of clones, approximately 82% being singletons. The germline V gene encodes CDR1 MNHNS and CDR2 SASEGT. V lost 0 bases, J lost 3 bases, and 17 bases lay in between. The CDR3 loop spans 18 amino acids. Every HIV-positive participant received treatment in the United States. The clonotype comes from a man aged 18 to 35 with HIV. The sample consisted of unsorted PBMCs, taken 0.1 years before starting antiretroviral therapy. The J gene is TRBJ2-2, the V gene TRBV6-1; the D gene is possibly TRBD1 (6 bases). CDR3 DNA: TGTGCCAGCAGTGAAGCTAACAGGGAGTATAGGTACACCGGGGAGCTGTTTTTT. It encodes CASSEANREYRYTGELFF.